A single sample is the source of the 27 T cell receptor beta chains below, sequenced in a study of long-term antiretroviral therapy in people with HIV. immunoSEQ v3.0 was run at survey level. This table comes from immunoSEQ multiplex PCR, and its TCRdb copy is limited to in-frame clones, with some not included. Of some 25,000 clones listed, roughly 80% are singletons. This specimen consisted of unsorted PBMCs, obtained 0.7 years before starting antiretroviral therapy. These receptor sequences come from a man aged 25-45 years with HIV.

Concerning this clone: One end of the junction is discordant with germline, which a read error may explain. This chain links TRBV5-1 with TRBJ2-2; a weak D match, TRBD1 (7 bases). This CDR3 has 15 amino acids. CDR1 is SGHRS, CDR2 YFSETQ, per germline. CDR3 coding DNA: TGTGCCAGCAGCAGGCGGGACAGGAACACCGGGGAGCTGTTTTTT. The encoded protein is CASSRRDRNTGELFF.

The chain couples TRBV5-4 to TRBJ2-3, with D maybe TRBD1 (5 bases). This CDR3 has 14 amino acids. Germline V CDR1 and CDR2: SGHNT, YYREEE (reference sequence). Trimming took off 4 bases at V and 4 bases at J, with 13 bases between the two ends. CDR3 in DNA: TGTGCCAGCAGCGGCAGGGTTGAAGCAGATACGCAGTATTTT. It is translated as CASSGRVEADTQYF.

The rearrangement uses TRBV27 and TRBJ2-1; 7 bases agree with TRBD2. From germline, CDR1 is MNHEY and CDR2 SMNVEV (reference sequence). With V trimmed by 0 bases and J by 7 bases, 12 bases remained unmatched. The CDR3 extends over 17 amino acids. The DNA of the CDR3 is TGTGCCAGCAGTTTATCCCTCCTAGCGGCCTTTTATAATGAGCAGTTCTTC. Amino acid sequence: CASSLSLLAAFYNEQFF.

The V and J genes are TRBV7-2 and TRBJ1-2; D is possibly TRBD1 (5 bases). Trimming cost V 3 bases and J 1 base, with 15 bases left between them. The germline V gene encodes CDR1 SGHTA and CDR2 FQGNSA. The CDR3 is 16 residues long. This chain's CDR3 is CASSFEGTSYNYGYTF. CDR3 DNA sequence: TGTGCCAGCAGCTTTGAAGGGACCTCTTATAACTATGGCTACACCTTC.

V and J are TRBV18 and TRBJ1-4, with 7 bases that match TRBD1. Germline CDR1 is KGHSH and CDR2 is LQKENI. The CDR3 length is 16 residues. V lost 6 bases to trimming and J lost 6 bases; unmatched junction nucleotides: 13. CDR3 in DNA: TGTGCCAGCTCCGATAAGGGACAGCCGTGGGATGAAAAACTGTTTTTT. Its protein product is CASSDKGQPWDEKLFF. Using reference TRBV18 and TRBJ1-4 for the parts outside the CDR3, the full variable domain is NAGVMQNPRHLVRRRGQEARLRCSPMKGHSHVYWYRQLPEEGLKFMVYLQKENIIDESGMPKERFSAEFPKEGPSILRIQQVVRGDSAAYFCASSDKGQPWDEKLFFGSGTQLSVL.

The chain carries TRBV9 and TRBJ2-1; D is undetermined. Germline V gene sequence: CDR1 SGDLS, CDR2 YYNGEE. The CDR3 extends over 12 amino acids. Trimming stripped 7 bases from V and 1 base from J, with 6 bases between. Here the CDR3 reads CASEGSYNEQFF. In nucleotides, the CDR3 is TGTGCCAGCGAAGGATCCTACAATGAGCAGTTCTTC.

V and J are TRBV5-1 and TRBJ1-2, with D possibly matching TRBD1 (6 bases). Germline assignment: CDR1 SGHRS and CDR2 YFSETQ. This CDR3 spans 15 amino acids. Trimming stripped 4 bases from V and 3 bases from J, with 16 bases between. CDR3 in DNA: TGCGCCAGCAGCCTGGAGGGGGTTCTTGACTATGGCTACACCTTC. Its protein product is CASSLEGVLDYGYTF.

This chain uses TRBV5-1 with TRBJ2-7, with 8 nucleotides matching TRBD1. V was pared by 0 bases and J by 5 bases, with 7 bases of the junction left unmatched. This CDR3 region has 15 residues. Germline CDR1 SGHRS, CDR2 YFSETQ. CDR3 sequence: CASSLAPGGGNEQYF. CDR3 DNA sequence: TGCGCCAGCAGCTTGGCCCCAGGGGGCGGGAACGAGCAGTACTTC.

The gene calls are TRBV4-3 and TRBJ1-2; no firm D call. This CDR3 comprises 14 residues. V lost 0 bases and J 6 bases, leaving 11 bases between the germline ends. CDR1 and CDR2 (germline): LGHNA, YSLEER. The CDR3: CASSQDLEVDGYTF. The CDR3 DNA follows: TGCGCCAGCAGCCAAGATTTAGAGGTAGATGGCTACACCTTC.

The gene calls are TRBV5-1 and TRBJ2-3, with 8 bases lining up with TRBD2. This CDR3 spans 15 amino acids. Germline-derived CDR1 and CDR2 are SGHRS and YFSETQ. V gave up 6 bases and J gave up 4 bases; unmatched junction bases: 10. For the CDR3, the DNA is TGCGCCAGCAATAAGGGACTAGAGGGCGCAGATACGCAGTATTTT. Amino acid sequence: CASNKGLEGADTQYF.

CDR3 protein: CASSLTRGLETQYF. The CDR3 DNA is TGTGCCAGCAGTTTGACCAGGGGGCTTGAGACCCAGTACTTC. This chain links TRBV28 with TRBJ2-5; 8 nucleotides agree with TRBD1. Germline V lookup: CDR1 MDHEN, CDR2 SYDVKM. There are 14 residues in the CDR3. Losses at the gene ends were 3 bases for V and 5 bases for J; bases not matched to a gene: 5.

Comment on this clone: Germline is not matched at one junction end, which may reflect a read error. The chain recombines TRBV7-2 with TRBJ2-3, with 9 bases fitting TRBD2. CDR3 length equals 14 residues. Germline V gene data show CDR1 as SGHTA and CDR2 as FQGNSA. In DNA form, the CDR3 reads TGTGCCAGCAGCATGGGGACTAGCAAAGATACGCAGTATTTT. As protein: CASSMGTSKDTQYF.

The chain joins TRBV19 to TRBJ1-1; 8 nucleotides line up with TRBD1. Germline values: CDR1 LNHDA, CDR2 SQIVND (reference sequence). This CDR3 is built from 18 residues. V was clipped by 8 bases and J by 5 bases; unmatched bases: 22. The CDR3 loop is CASSRTFDRGGGSTEAFF. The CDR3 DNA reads TGTGCCAGTTCCCGCACCTTCGACAGGGGAGGTGGGAGTACTGAAGCTTTCTTT.

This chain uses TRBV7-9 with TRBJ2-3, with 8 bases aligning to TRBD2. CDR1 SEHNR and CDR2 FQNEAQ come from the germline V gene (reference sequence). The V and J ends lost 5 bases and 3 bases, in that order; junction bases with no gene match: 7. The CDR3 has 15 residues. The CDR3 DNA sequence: TGTGCCAGCAGCCGTCGGGGGGGGGAGACAGATACGCAGTATTTT. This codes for CASSRRGGETDTQYF.

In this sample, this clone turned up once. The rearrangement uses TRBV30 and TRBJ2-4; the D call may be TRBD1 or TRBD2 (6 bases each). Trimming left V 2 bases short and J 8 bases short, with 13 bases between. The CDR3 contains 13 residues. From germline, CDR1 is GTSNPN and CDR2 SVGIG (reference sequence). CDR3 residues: CAWSKSRGDIQYF. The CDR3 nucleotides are TGTGCCTGGAGTAAATCAAGGGGGGACATTCAGTACTTC.

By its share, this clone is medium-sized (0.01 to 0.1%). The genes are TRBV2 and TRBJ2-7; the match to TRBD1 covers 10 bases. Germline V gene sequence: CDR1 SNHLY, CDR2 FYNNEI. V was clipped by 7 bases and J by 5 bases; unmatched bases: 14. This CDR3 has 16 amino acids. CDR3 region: CASKRAPGTGENEQYF. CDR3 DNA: TGTGCCAGCAAAAGGGCCCCCGGGACAGGGGAAAACGAGCAGTACTTC.

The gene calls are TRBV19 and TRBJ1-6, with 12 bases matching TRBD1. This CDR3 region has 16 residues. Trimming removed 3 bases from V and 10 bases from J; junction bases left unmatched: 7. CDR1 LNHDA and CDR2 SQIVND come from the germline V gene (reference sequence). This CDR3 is CASSINRDRGRSPLHF. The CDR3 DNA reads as TGTGCCAGTAGTATTAACCGGGACAGGGGGCGATCACCCCTCCACTTT.

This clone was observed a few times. CDR3 nucleotides: TGTGCCAGCAAGATAGACAGGGTCGGGAACACTGAAGCTTTCTTT. Amino acid sequence: CASKIDRVGNTEAFF. The rearrangement uses TRBV6-1 and TRBJ1-1; TRBD1 agrees at 7 bases. Germline CDR1 reads MNHNS; CDR2 reads SASEGT. The CDR3 is made up of 15 amino acids. The junction had 9 bases not matched to a gene; V was cut back by 7 bases and J by 1 base.

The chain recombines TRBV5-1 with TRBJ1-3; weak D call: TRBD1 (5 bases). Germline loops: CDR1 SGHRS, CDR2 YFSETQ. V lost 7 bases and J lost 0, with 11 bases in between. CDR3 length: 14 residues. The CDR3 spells CASGDGSSGNTIYF. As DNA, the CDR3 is TGCGCCAGCGGGGACGGATCCTCTGGAAACACCATATATTTT.

CDR3 DNA: TGTGCCAGCAACACCTATAGCGGGAGTCTGTACGAGCAGTACTTC. Encoded protein: CASNTYSGSLYEQYF. The rearrangement joins TRBV7-8 to TRBJ2-7, with TRBD2 identical over 9 bases. Germline CDR1 reads SGHVS; CDR2 reads FQNEAQ. The CDR3 runs to 15 residues. V lost 7 bases, J lost 4 bases, and 11 bases stayed unmatched. The full variable domain, in which reference TRBV7-8 and TRBJ2-7 provide the parts outside the CDR3, is GAGVSQSPRYKVAKRGQDVALRCDPISGHVSLFWYQQALGQGPEFLTYFQNEAQLDKSGLPSDRFFAERPEGSVSTLKIQRTQQEDSAVYLCASNTYSGSLYEQYFGPGTRLTVT.

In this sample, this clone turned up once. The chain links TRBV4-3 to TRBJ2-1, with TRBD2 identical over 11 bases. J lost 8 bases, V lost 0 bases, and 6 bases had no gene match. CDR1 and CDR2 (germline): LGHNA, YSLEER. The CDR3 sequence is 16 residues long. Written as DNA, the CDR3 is TGCGCCAGCAGCCAAGATACTAGCGGGAGAGGTGATGAGCAGTTCTTC. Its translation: CASSQDTSGRGDEQFF.

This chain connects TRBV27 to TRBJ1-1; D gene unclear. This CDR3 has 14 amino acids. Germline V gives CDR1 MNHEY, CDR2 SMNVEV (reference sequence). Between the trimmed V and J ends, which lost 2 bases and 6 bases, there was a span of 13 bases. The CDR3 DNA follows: TGTGCCAGCAGTTTACCCGGGCGCCAGGCTGAAGCTTTCTTT. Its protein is CASSLPGRQAEAFF.

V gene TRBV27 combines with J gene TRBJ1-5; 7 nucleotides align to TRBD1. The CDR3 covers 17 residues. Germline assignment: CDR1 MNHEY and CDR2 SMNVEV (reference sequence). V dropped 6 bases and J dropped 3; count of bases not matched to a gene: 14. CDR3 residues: CASRPRDSILVNQPQHF. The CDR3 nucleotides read TGTGCCAGCAGACCACGGGACAGCATCCTAGTCAATCAGCCCCAGCATTTT.

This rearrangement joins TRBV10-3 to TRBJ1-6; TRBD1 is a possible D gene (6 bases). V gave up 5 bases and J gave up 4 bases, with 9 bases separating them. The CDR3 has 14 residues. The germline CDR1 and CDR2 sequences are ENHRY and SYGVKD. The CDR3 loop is CAISLDSYNSPLHF. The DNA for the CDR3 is TGTGCCATCAGTCTGGACAGTTATAATTCACCCCTCCACTTT.

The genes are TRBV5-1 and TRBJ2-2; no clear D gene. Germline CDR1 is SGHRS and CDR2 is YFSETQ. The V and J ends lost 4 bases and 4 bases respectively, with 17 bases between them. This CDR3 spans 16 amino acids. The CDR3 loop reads CASSPGDMPLTGELFF. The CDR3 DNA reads TGCGCCAGCAGCCCCGGCGACATGCCCCTCACCGGGGAGCTGTTTTTT.

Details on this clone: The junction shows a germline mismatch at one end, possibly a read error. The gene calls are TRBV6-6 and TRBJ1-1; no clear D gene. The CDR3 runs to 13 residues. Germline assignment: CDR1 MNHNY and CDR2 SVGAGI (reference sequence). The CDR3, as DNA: TGTGCCACCATCCCGGCGGGGAACACCGAAGCTTTCTTT. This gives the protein CATIPAGNTEAFF.

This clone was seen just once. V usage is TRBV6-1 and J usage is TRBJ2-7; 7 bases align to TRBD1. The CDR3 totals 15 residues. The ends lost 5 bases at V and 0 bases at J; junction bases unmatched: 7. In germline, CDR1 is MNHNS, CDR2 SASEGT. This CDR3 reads CASSRTGTSSYEQYF. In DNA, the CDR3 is TGTGCCAGCAGTAGGACAGGAACTAGCTCCTACGAGCAGTACTTC.